This TCR beta chain is from a study of T cell repertoires in cytomegalovirus infection. From the reads, TCRdb called clonotypes with MiXCR, one entry per CDR3 protein. Of hundreds of thousands of distinct CDR3 sequences listed, roughly 24% are singletons. The CDR3 contains 12 residues. Losses at the gene ends were 8 bases for V and 6 bases for J; bases not matched to a gene: 3. Germline CDR1 is SNHLY and CDR2 is FYNNEI. The rearrangement links TRBV2 to TRBJ2-2; 7 positions match TRBD2. This receptor was identified in a human donor in good health (CMV status not recorded). Some clones in this sample may be carry-over from other donors' samples. The specimen was CD8+ T cells from PBMCs. The CDR3 loop is CASWGGSGELFF. In DNA, the CDR3 is TGTGCCAGCTGGGGGGGATCCGGGGAGCTGTTTTTT. Combining the CDR3 with reference TRBV2 and TRBJ2-2 gives the whole variable domain EPEVTQTPSHQVTQMGQEVILRCVPISNHLYFYWYRQILGQKVEFLVSFYNNEISEKSEIFDDQFSVERPDGSNFTLKIRSTKLEDSAMYFCASWGGSGELFFGEGSRLTVL.